The next 9 T cell receptor beta chains were all read from a single sample in a study of response to subunit inactivated influenza vaccine. TCRdb reanalysed the RT-PCR reads using MiXCR and keeps one entry per CDR3 protein. The repertoire holds roughly 540,000 distinct CDR3 sequences, with approximately 24% as singletons. These same data were also listed under a study on T cells expressing NK-cell markers. As that study records: Template switching by 5'RACE with UMIs generated the TCR beta cDNA.

The sequencing used CD4+ T cells sorted from PBMCs, collected about 13 days after vaccination. The receptors come from a man between 50 and 59 years old who received an inactivated influenza vaccine.

This clonotype was picked up a small number of times. V usage is TRBV12-3 or TRBV12-4 and J usage is TRBJ2-1; TRBD1 aligns across 7 bases. The CDR3 is made up of 14 amino acids. J gave up 9 bases and V 5 bases, and 10 bases lay outside the gene matches. The CDR3 sequence is CASSPSTGESEQFF. The CDR3 DNA sequence: TGTGCCAGCAGTCCATCTACAGGGGAGAGTGAGCAGTTCTTC.

This clonotype was recorded a few times. This chain connects TRBV6-5 to TRBJ2-7; no reliable D call. The CDR3 has 14 amino acids. Germline V lookup: CDR1 MNHEY, CDR2 SVGAGI. Trimming took off 4 bases at V and 4 bases at J, with 14 bases between the two ends. The CDR3 nucleotides read TGTGCCAGCAGTTTAGAAGCAGCCGGGTACGAGCAGTACTTC. Translated: CASSLEAAGYEQYF.

The chain has TRBV27 and TRBJ1-6; D not resolved. The V and J ends lost 5 bases and 0 bases respectively, with 11 bases between them. Germline-derived CDR1 and CDR2 are MNHEY and SMNVEV (reference sequence). The CDR3 contains 16 residues. CDR3 region: CASSAVFSSYNSPLHF. The CDR3 region has the DNA TGTGCCAGCAGTGCCGTGTTCAGCTCCTATAATTCACCCCTCCACTTT.

CDR3 DNA sequence: TGTGCCAGCAGCTTAGGTGCTAGCGAGAGAGAGACCCAGTACTTC. Protein product: CASSLGASERETQYF. V usage is TRBV7-2 and J usage is TRBJ2-5; a weak D match, TRBD2 (6 bases). Germline V gene lookup returns CDR1 SGHTA and CDR2 FQGNSA. Trimming left V 1 base short and J 4 bases short, with 13 bases between. The CDR3 totals 15 residues. The variable domain in full, completed from reference TRBV7-2 and TRBJ2-5, reads GAGVSQSPSNKVTEKGKDVELRCDPISGHTALYWYRQSLGQGLEFLIYFQGNSAPDKSGLPSDRFSAERTGGSVSTLTIQRTQQEDSAVYLCASSLGASERETQYFGPGTRLLVL.

This clonotype showed up just a few times. CDR3 nucleotide sequence: TGCAGTGCAAACGGTCCCAGCTATCCTGAAGCTTTCTTT. Amino acids: CSANGPSYPEAFF. The chain joins TRBV20-1 to TRBJ1-1; D gene unclear. Germline V gene data show CDR1 as DFQATT and CDR2 as SNEGSKA (reference sequence). Trimming removed 6 bases from V and 6 bases from J, with 17 bases in between. CDR3 length equals 13 residues.

Only a few counts were recorded for this clonotype. The CDR3 DNA reads as TGCGCCAGCAGTGAGTCAAAGGGACAGGGGGCTGGAAACACCATATATTTT. Translating gives CASSESKGQGAGNTIYF. This chain uses TRBV10-1 with TRBJ1-3; TRBD1 aligns across 11 bases. Trimming removed 0 bases from V and 2 bases from J; junction bases left unmatched: 3. CDR3 length: 17 residues. Germline CDR1 and CDR2: WNHNN and SYGVQD (reference sequence).

The chain joins TRBV6-1 to TRBJ1-1, with unresolved D. The ends were cut back, 4 bases at V and 1 base at J, with 7 bases in the middle. This CDR3 region has 13 residues. Germline-derived CDR1 and CDR2 are MNHNS and SASEGT. The CDR3 sequence: CASSVNRNTEAFF. The CDR3 region has the DNA TGTGCCAGCAGTGTGAACAGGAACACTGAAGCTTTCTTT.

The gene calls are TRBV2 and TRBJ2-7; no clear D. Germline CDR1 SNHLY, CDR2 FYNNEI. The V end lost 6 bases, the J end lost 5 bases, and 20 bases lay between the germline ends. The CDR3 spans 15 residues. The CDR3: CASSPEGYSSNEQYF. CDR3 nucleotide sequence: TGTGCCAGCAGCCCGGAAGGTTACAGTAGCAACGAGCAGTACTTC.

This clonotype was seen at least ten times. The rearrangement uses TRBV27 and TRBJ1-5, with D possibly being TRBD1 (5 bases). Germline V gene lookup returns CDR1 MNHEY and CDR2 SMNVEV (reference sequence). The CDR3 has 17 amino acids. Trimming pared 8 bases from V and 1 base from J, leaving 21 bases between. This CDR3 reads CASAPRAGQSSNQPQHF. The CDR3 region has the DNA TGTGCCAGCGCACCCAGAGCGGGGCAGTCGAGCAATCAGCCCCAGCATTTT.